The rows below give T cell receptor beta chains drawn from one sample of a study of blood T cell repertoires in COVID-19. Some clones are missing from TCRdb's copy, which holds only in-frame ones; the method was immunoSEQ multiplex PCR. The repertoire consists of under 130,000 clones, with roughly 82% occurring once and the leading ten covering 12%. The specimen was peripheral blood. Receptor source: a human donor in a cohort sampled during active COVID-19. Each CDR3 is given with its conserved first and last residue.

v_gene,CDR3aa
TRBV7-8,CASSLRGRVTQYF
TRBV6-5,CASSSRTGLGAEAFF
TRBV7-3,CASSPQGSGGRNEQFF
TRBV27,CASSLLRGGGNTEAFF
TRBV7-9,CASSISGGLSNEQFF
TRBV21-1,CASSNSRLMNTEAFF
TRBV5-1,CASSLVRGSTNEQFF
TRBV9,CASSVEPGGRGDTQYF
TRBV7-3,CASSFGTGWLTQYF
TRBV19,CASSIEGQGNSPLHF
TRBV5-5,CASSPPTGSLTDTQYF
TRBV7-9,CASSLRGHLGQYF
TRBV7-9,CASSFSDRGEQYF
TRBV29-1,CSVDLVAGYTF
TRBV2,CASNSGGSHEQYF
TRBV6-5,CASRPRTGEKLFF
TRBV7-9,CASSLEMFKNTEAFF
TRBV19,CASRVVQGGRAVSVTDTQYF
TRBV7-9,CASSLGKFQGAKSYEQYF
TRBV25-1,CASSDYRGAAFF
TRBV7-3,CASSLRPTDTQYF
TRBV12-3/TRBV12-4,CASSTGDTQYF
TRBV7-8,CASSRVLGQAYEQYF
TRBV5-6,CASSVSGVGSDTQYF
TRBV9,CASSLAGTYNEQFF
TRBV7-3,CASSRSGGEDTQYF
TRBV25-1,CASSEFKGASYGYTF
TRBV19,CASRVAGGPEQFF
TRBV28,CASRAPGQRSLAQAQYF
TRBV12-3/TRBV12-4,CASRGVGGNEQFF
TRBV7-2,CASSYPGQGNTEAFF
TRBV7-3,CASSSGPWNEQFF
TRBV27,CASSLTGTGYGYTF
TRBV12-3/TRBV12-4,CASSQQANTEAFF
TRBV6-5,CASSYSGLITGELFF
TRBV3-1/TRBV3-2,CASSQVTGNTGELFF
TRBV5-1,CASSLRGDRPYTDTQYF
TRBV14,CASSLTDRGSNEKLFF
TRBV7-2,CASSLGAGGGQPQHF
TRBV5-1,CASSPGQGSVDGYTF
TRBV4-1,CASSAGLAGGAEGDTQYF
TRBV6-5,CASRGQGGETQYF
TRBV7-2,CASSLGTGGFYGYTF
TRBV11-1,CASSSQSGGELFF
TRBV4-3,CASSQEPSGGTDTQYF
TRBV4-3,CASSHQQGESEAFF
TRBV5-4,CASSSGPDPAAAQYF
TRBV2,CATTSGENTGELFF
TRBV6-6,CASSYATRGSPLHF
TRBV7-8,CASSPIERGIAKNIQYF
TRBV7-2,CASSFNSQGYTF